This T cell receptor beta chain was profiled in a study of blood T cell repertoires in COVID-19. Study as a whole: Acute-phase and convalescent COVID-19 samples originated in the United States, Italy and Spain. Sources were T cells, B-cell-depleted T cells, or PBMCs; the material itself was cDNA or gDNA.

Germline CDR1 is MNHEY and CDR2 is SVGAGI. The V end lost 6 bases, the J end lost 3 bases, and 14 bases lay between the germline ends. The CDR3 runs 14 residues. Authors' analysis steps: Reference gene primer amplification gave nucleated cell count estimates. The protocol was immunoSEQ multiplex PCR, while the TCRdb copy is restricted to in-frame clones and leaves out a portion. V, J and clone size are taken as reported in that table, and D and trimming were inferred from the DNA itself. In the table there are 180,000 or so clones, almost 85% of which are singletons. The V call is TRBV6-5, the J call TRBJ1-1, with a tentative D call TRBD1 (5 bases). The sequencing input was peripheral blood. This sequence was found in a middle-aged man who had recovered from COVID-19. The CDR3 loop is CASSPSGGDTEAFF. CDR3 coding DNA: TGTGCCAGCAGCCCCAGTGGGGGGGACACTGAAGCTTTCTTT.